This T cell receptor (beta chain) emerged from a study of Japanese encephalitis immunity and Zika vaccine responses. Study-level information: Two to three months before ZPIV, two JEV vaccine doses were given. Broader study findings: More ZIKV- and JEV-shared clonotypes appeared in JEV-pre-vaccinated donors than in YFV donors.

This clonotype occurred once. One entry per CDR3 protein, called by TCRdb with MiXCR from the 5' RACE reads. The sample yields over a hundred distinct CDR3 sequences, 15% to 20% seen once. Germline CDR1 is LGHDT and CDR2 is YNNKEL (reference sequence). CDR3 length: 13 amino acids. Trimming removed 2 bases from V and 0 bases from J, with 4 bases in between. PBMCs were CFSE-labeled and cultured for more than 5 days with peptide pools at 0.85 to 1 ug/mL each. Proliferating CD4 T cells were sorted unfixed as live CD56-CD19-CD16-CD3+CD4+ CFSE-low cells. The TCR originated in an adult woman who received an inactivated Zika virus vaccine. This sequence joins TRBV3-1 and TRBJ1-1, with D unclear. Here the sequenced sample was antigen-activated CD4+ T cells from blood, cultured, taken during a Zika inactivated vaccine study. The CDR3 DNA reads TGTGCCAGCAGCCAATGGATGAACACTGAAGCTTTCTTT. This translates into CASSQWMNTEAFF.